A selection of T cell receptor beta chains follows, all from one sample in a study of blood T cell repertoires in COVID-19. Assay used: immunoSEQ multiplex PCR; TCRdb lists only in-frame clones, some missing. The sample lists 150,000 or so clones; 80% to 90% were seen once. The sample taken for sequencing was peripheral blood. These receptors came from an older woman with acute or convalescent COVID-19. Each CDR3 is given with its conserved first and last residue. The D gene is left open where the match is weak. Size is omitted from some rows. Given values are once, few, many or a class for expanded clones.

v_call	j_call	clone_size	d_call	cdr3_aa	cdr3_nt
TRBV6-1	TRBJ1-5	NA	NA	CASSEASAGSNQPQHF	TGTGCCAGCAGTGAAGCATCGGCAGGGAGCAATCAGCCCCAGCATTTT
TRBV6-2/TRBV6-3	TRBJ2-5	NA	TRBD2	CASSYDPPLAVQETQYF	TGTGCCAGCAGTTACGATCCCCCACTAGCGGTCCAAGAGACCCAGTACTTC
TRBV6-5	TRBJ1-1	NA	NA	CASSYGRGTRAFF	TGTGCCAGCAGTTACGGTCGAGGGACAAGGGCTTTCTTT
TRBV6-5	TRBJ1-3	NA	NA	CASSYSLGARNTIYF	TGTGCCAGCAGTTACTCGTTGGGGGCACGGAACACCATATATTTT
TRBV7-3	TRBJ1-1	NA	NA	CASKLRDTAKEAFF	TGTGCCAGCAAGCTACGGGACACTGCTAAGGAAGCTTTCTTT
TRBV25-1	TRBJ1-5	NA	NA	CASSVGGANQPQHF	TGTGCCAGCAGTGTCGGGGGGGCCAATCAGCCCCAGCATTTT
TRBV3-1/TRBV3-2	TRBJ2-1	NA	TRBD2	CASSARLAGGGDEQFF	TGTGCCAGCAGCGCTCGACTAGCGGGGGGAGGTGATGAGCAGTTCTTC
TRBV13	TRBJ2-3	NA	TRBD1	CASSSMTGGTDTQYF	TGTGCCAGCAGCTCTATGACAGGGGGCACAGATACGCAGTATTTT
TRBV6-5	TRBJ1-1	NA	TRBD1	CASRPGQGSTEAFF	TGTGCCAGCAGGCCGGGACAGGGGAGCACTGAAGCTTTCTTT
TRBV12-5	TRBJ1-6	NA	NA	CASGERGYSYNSPLHF	TGTGCTAGTGGCGAGAGGGGGTACTCCTATAATTCACCCCTCCACTTT
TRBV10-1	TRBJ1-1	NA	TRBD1	CARAFSGGIDTEAFF	TGCGCCAGAGCCTTTTCAGGGGGAATTGACACTGAAGCTTTCTTT
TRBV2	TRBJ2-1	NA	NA	CASRARGSSYNEQFF	TGTGCCAGCCGGGCCCGGGGGAGCTCCTACAATGAGCAGTTCTTC
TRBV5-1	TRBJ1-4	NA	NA	CASSLVAGTNEKLFF	TGCGCCAGCAGCTTGGTGGCGGGGACTAATGAAAAACTGTTTTTT
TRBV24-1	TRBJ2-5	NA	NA	CATSDPSGRETQYF	TGTGCCACCAGTGACCCTTCTGGGAGGGAGACCCAGTACTTC
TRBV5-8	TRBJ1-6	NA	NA	CASSVFGQGNNSPLHF	TGTGCCAGCAGCGTATTTGGGCAGGGGAATAATTCACCCCTCCACTTT
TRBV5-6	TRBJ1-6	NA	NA	CASSLDLGQTLSPLHF	TGTGCCAGCAGCTTGGATCTGGGGCAGACCCTTTCACCCCTCCACTTT
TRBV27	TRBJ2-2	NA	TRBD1	CASSLPTGGGTGELFF	TGTGCCAGCAGTTTACCGACAGGGGGAGGCACCGGGGAGCTGTTTTTT
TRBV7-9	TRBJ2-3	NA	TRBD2	CASSSEAPQLGGTQYF	TGTGCCAGCAGCTCAGAGGCACCACAACTCGGGGGGACGCAGTATTTT
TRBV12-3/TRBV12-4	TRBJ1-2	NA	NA	CASNSGYGYTF	TGTGCCAGCAATTCAGGGTATGGCTACACCTTC
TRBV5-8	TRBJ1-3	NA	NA	CASSLALDSGRNTIYF	TGTGCCAGCAGCTTGGCGTTGGACAGTGGTAGAAACACCATATATTTT
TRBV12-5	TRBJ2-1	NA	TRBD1	CASGFGAGGSHEQFF	TGTGCTAGTGGTTTCGGTGCAGGGGGAAGTCATGAGCAGTTCTTC
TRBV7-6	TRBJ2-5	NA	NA	CASSLTMAGSQQETQYF	TGTGCCAGCAGCTTAACAATGGCGGGGTCCCAACAAGAGACCCAGTACTTC
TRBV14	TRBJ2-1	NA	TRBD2	CASSRPREVSYNEQFF	TGTGCCAGCAGCCGCCCCCGGGAGGTCTCCTACAATGAGCAGTTCTTC
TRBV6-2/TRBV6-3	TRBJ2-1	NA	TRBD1	CASSYSVPGTANNEQFF	TGTGCCAGCAGTTACTCGGTTCCCGGGACAGCGAACAATGAGCAGTTCTTC
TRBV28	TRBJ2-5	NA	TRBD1	CASSLSLRIRDRAFLETQYF	TGTGCCAGCAGTTTGAGCCTTCGTATTAGGGACAGGGCATTTCTAGAGACCCAGTACTTC
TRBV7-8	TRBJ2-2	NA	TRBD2	CASRQTRAGGELFF	TGTGCCAGCAGACAGACCCGAGCGGGGGGGGAGCTGTTTTTT
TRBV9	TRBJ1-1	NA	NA	CASSSKGHLGEAFF	TGTGCCAGCAGCTCAAAGGGACACCTCGGTGAAGCTTTCTTT
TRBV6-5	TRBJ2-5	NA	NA	CASSHGETQYF	TGTGCCAGCAGCCACGGGGAGACCCAGTACTTC
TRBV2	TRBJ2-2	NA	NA	CASSERPGTGELFF	TGTGCCAGCAGTGAAAGACCGGGCACCGGGGAGCTGTTTTTT
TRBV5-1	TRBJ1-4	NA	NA	CASSPYATNEKLFF	TGCGCCAGCAGCCCTTATGCAACTAATGAAAAACTGTTTTTT
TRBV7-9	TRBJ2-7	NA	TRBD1	CASSGQGGPYEQYF	TGTGCCAGCAGCGGACAGGGTGGCCCCTACGAGCAGTACTTC
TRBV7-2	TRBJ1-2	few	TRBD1	CASSPGGAYYGYTF	TGTGCCAGCAGCCCAGGGGGCGCTTACTATGGCTACACCTTC
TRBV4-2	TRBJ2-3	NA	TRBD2	CASSQGTTSGPTDTQYF	TGTGCCAGCAGCCAAGGGACGACTAGCGGTCCCACAGATACGCAGTATTTT
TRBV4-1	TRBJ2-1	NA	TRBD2	CASSQVGGAYNEQFF	TGCGCCAGCAGCCAAGTCGGGGGGGCCTACAATGAGCAGTTCTTC
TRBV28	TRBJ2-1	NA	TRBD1	CASAGTGSSYNEQFF	TGTGCCAGCGCTGGGACAGGGAGCTCCTACAATGAGCAGTTCTTC
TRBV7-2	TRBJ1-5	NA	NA	CASSTYRDSNQPQHF	TGTGCCAGCAGCACCTACAGGGATAGCAATCAGCCCCAGCATTTT
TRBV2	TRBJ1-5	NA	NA	CASSPEGGNYQPQHF	TGTGCCAGCAGTCCCGAGGGGGGGAACTATCAGCCCCAGCATTTT
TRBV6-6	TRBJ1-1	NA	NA	CASSAMNTEAFF	TGTGCCAGCAGTGCTATGAACACTGAAGCTTTCTTT
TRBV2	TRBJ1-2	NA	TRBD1	CASRDPGTGLKGYTF	TGTGCCAGCAGGGATCCGGGGACAGGGCTAAAGGGCTACACCTTC
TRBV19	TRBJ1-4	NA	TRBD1	CASSLQGASATDEKLFF	TGTGCCAGTAGTTTACAGGGGGCCTCCGCAACTGATGAAAAACTGTTTTTT
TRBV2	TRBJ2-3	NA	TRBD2	CASSDREAGDTQYF	TGTGCCAGCAGCGATCGGGAAGCGGGGGATACGCAGTATTTT
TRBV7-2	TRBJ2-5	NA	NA	CASSLGFSLIKTQYF	TGTGCCAGCAGCTTAGGGTTTAGCCTCATAAAGACCCAGTACTTC
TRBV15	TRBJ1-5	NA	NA	CATRGTGNQPQHF	TGTGCCACCCGGGGGACGGGAAATCAGCCCCAGCATTTT
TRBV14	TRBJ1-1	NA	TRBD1	CASSQWTGGNTEAFF	TGTGCCAGCAGCCAATGGACAGGGGGGAACACTGAAGCTTTCTTT
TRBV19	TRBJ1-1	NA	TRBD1	CASSTRKGQGNSEAFF	TGTGCCAGTAGTACCAGAAAGGGACAGGGAAATAGTGAAGCTTTCTTT
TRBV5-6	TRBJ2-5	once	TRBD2	CASSGRPGGLGTQYF	TGTGCCAGCAGCGGACGTCCGGGAGGATTAGGGACCCAGTACTTC
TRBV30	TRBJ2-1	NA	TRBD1	CAWAGTGGYNEQFF	TGTGCCTGGGCCGGGACAGGGGGATACAATGAGCAGTTCTTC
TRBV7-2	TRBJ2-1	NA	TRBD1	CASSIDGTGGLNEQFF	TGTGCCAGCAGCATAGACGGGACAGGGGGCTTGAATGAGCAGTTCTTC
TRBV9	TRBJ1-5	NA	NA	CASSVGQGSGQPQHF	TGTGCCAGCAGCGTAGGGCAGGGGTCGGGACAGCCCCAGCATTTT
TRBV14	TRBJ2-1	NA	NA	CASSQVREQFF	TGTGCCAGCAGCCAGGTCAGGGAGCAGTTCTTC
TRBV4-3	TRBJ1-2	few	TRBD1	CASSQDKTGGYGYTF	TGCGCCAGCAGCCAAGATAAGACAGGGGGCTATGGCTACACCTTC
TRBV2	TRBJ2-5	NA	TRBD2	CASSSTSGGAEETQYF	TGTGCCAGCAGTTCCACAAGCGGGGGGGCTGAGGAGACCCAGTACTTC
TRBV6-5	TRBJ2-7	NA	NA	CASSYGTGEQYF	TGTGCCAGCAGTTACGGTACGGGAGAGCAGTACTTC
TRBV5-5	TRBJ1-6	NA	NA	CASSIRTTNSPLHF	TGTGCCAGCAGCATCAGAACTACAAATTCACCCCTCCACTTT
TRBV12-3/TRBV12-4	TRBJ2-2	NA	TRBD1	CASRQGVTGELFF	TGTGCCAGCAGACAGGGGGTCACCGGGGAGCTGTTTTTT